Sequencing of this T cell receptor beta chain was carried out in a study of a mutant IDH1 vaccine in newly diagnosed glioma. The overall study: The treated population exhibited a male proportion of 62.5%, a female proportion of roughly 40%, and a mean age of roughly 41 years.

This CDR3 is 13 amino acids long. Germline V CDR1 and CDR2: SGHRS, YFSETQ. Study outcomes and limitations: Overall, 90% to 95% of patients had vaccine-induced immune responses. Pseudoprogression appeared unlinked to shifts in leading peripheral T cell clonotypes.

Time point noted: baseline, week 1 (first vaccination visit). The treatment was: pre-vaccination baseline after standard-of-care therapy. Donors had new IDH1-mutant astrocytomas of WHO grade 3 or 4 (ATRX-lost). About this clone: Its target is not known.

Measured with immunoSEQ multiplex PCR; TCRdb has only the in-frame clones, and not every one. The sample has some 70,000 clones, about four fifths seen once; the top ten hold about 7.5%. The source was PBMCs, collected from a glioma patient treated with radiotherapy, temozolomide or both. This sequence originates from a man aged 45 to 65 with glioma. The chain employs TRBV5-1 and TRBJ2-5; no firm D call. The J call may not be correct, given that the DNA end is closer to TRBJ2-7. The CDR3 DNA reads as TGCGCCAGCAGCTTGACACCCTCCTACGAGCAGTACTTC. The encoded protein is CASSLTPSYEQYF.